This passage covers 20 T cell receptor beta chains from one sample sequenced in a study of CD4 and CD8 cells across lung adenocarcinoma regions. TCRdb processed the PCR reads anew with MiXCR; each CDR3 protein has one entry. The sample lists about 16,000 distinct CDR3 sequences, roughly 51% occurring once. The material sequenced was CD8+ T cells from the center of a lung tumor. These receptors originate from a female donor with lung adenocarcinoma. The CD4 and CD8 labels of this study may be unreliable.

By share, this clonotype counts as medium-sized (0.01 to 0.1%). The rearrangement uses TRBV10-2 and TRBJ1-4, with D perhaps TRBD1 (5 bases). V was cut by 4 bases and J by 5 bases, with 14 bases left in between. Germline CDR1 WSHSY, CDR2 SAAADI. This CDR3 has 15 residues. CDR3 amino acids: CASSGGGAWNEKLFF. The CDR3 nucleotides are TGCGCCAGCAGTGGAGGAGGGGCCTGGAATGAAAAACTGTTTTTT.

This clonotype was recorded a few times. The chain has TRBV6-1 and TRBJ2-3; TRBD2 aligns across 9 bases. The end of the DNA aligns better with TRBJ2-7, so the J call may be wrong. The CDR3 is made up of 16 amino acids. Looked up from germline, CDR1 is MNHNS and CDR2 is SASEGT. The CDR3 DNA is TGTGCCAGCGGGGGTAGCGGGGGCCGTGCCACAGATACGCAGTACTTC. Encoded protein: CASGGSGGRATDTQYF.

This clonotype was counted many times. The J gene is TRBJ1-2, the V gene TRBV10-3; 10 bases are a match to TRBD1. The CDR3 spans 15 residues. J gave up 4 bases and V 3 bases, and 5 bases lay outside the gene matches. Germline CDR1 ENHRY, CDR2 SYGVKD. The CDR3 sequence: CAISDRDRGTYGYTF. The CDR3, as DNA: TGTGCCATCAGTGACCGGGACAGGGGAACCTATGGCTACACCTTC.

As concerns this clonotype: At one boundary the junction diverges from the germline segment, which might be a read error. This chain connects TRBV27 to TRBJ2-3; D remains ambiguous. There are 14 residues in the CDR3. Germline CDR1 is MNHEY and CDR2 is SMNVEV (reference sequence). CDR3 loop: CASTLVGVTDTQYF. The CDR3 bases are TGTGCCAGCACGTTGGTCGGAGTCACAGACACTCAGTACTTT.

This clonotype was seen many times. The chain combines TRBV6-1 with TRBJ2-2, with TRBD1 identical over 7 bases. Trimming removed 6 bases from V and 1 base from J; junction bases left unmatched: 2. The CDR3 totals 14 residues. Germline V lookup: CDR1 MNHNS, CDR2 SASEGT. CDR3 DNA sequence: TGTGCCAGCAGCTGGGACAGGAACACCGGGGAGCTGTTTTTT. This translates into CASSWDRNTGELFF.

Points on this clonotype: At one end the junction does not follow the germline gene, possibly because of a read error. The CDR3 here is CASSYGVPGGWGTDIQYF. The CDR3 DNA is TGTGCCAGCAGTTACGGCGTCCCGGGGGGGTGGGGGACAGACATTCAGTATTTC. The chain links TRBV6-5 to TRBJ2-4, with TRBD2 as a possible D gene (8 bases). Germline V gene sequence: CDR1 MNHEY, CDR2 SVGAGI. CDR3 size: 18 residues.

This chain joins TRBV6-1 and TRBJ2-7; TRBD1 matches at 7 bases. V was clipped by 6 bases and J by 4 bases; unmatched bases: 9. The germline gives CDR1 MNHNS, CDR2 SASEGT. The CDR3 has 14 residues. This CDR3 reads CASRQPTGVYEQYF. The CDR3 coding sequence is TGTGCCAGCAGACAACCAACAGGGGTATACGAGCAGTACTTC.

This clonotype is classed as medium-sized. This chain links TRBV6-1 with TRBJ2-5; possibly TRBD2 for D (6 bases). V shed 3 bases and J shed 1 base, with 15 bases lying between them. The length of the CDR3 is 16 residues. CDR1 is MNHNS and CDR2 is SASEGT in the germline V gene. For the CDR3, the DNA is TGTGCCAGCAGTGATAATCCCTTAGCGGCCCAAGAGACCCAGTACTTC. It is translated as CASSDNPLAAQETQYF.

The chain joins TRBV6-1 to TRBJ2-1; D is perhaps TRBD1 or TRBD2 (5 bases each). The CDR3 is 17 amino acids. Germline lookup yields CDR1 MNHNS and CDR2 SASEGT. The V gene lost 2 bases and the J gene lost 10 bases, with 24 bases spanning the gap. CDR3 sequence: CASSELFRMGPQAEQFF. As DNA, the CDR3 is TGTGCCAGCAGTGAACTGTTTAGGATGGGACCGCAGGCCGAGCAGTTCTTC.

This clonotype was recorded at least ten times. The chain combines TRBV4-1 with TRBJ1-2, with TRBD1 identical over 10 bases. The V segment lost 5 bases and the J segment 4 bases; nucleotides outside the gene matches: 16. CDR1 and CDR2 from the germline V gene are MGHRA and YSYEKL. The CDR3 consists of 18 residues. In DNA, the CDR3 is TGCGCCAGCAGCTCCCAAGTGAGGGGGACAGGGGATGGCTATGGCTACACCTTC. This sequence encodes CASSSQVRGTGDGYGYTF.

As concerns this clonotype: One end of the junction fails to match germline, which may point to a read error. The chain uses TRBV6-1 and TRBJ2-3; tentative D call: TRBD1 (5 bases). CDR1 is MNHNS, CDR2 SASEGT, per germline. There are 15 residues in the CDR3. The CDR3 DNA reads as TGTGCCAGCAGGTCGCAGGGTGTGAGCACAGATACGCTGTATTTT. Protein product: CASRSQGVSTDTLYF.

This clonotype has ten or more counts. The CDR3 loop reads CASSPLAVQETQYF. DNA for the CDR3: TGCGCCAGCAGCCCGCTAGCGGTACAAGAGACCCAGTACTTC. This chain uses TRBV5-1 with TRBJ2-5; 7 bases agree with TRBD2. Per germline, CDR1 SGHRS and CDR2 YFSETQ. This CDR3 comprises 14 residues. Losses at the gene ends were 4 bases for V and 2 bases for J; bases not matched to a gene: 5.

This chain joins TRBV6-1 and TRBJ2-1, with D possibly matching TRBD2 (5 bases). Judging by the DNA end, TRBJ2-5 fits better; the J call may be wrong. Germline V lookup: CDR1 MNHNS, CDR2 SASEGT. The CDR3 runs to 13 residues. The CDR3 region has the DNA TGTGCCAGCAGTAAGAGAGGGCGGGAGACCCAGTACTTC. As protein: CASSKRGRETQYF.

This clonotype was seen ten or more times. V and J are TRBV6-1 and TRBJ2-5, with D possibly matching TRBD1 (5 bases). Germline V lookup: CDR1 MNHNS, CDR2 SASEGT. V was clipped by 3 bases and J by 3 bases, with 11 bases between them. The CDR3 contains 14 residues. CDR3 amino acids: CASSEVRREETQYF. The DNA of the CDR3 is TGTGCCAGCAGTGAGGTCCGCAGGGAAGAGACCCAGTACTTC.

The V gene is TRBV20-1, the J gene TRBJ2-1; no clear D. Looked up from germline, CDR1 is DFQATT and CDR2 is SNEGSKA (reference sequence). Trimming left V 8 bases short and J 9 bases short, with 14 bases between. The CDR3 runs to 11 residues. Here the CDR3 reads CSPIESAEQFF. The CDR3 DNA sequence: TGCAGTCCTATTGAAAGCGCTGAGCAGTTCTTC.

The chain has TRBV6-1 and TRBJ2-4; possibly TRBD1 or TRBD2 for D (5 bases each). Germline V gene lookup returns CDR1 MNHNS and CDR2 SASEGT. Trimming took 5 bases from V and 10 from J, leaving 24 bases between them. The CDR3 extends over 16 amino acids. As DNA, the CDR3 is TGTGCCAGCAGTCCTACGGGGCTGTCAACCACAGATATTCAGTACTTC. It is translated as CASSPTGLSTTDIQYF.

In regard to this clonotype: One end of the junction is discordant with germline, which a read error may explain. The rearrangement joins TRBV10-2 to TRBJ2-3; the match to TRBD2 covers 8 bases. Germline V gives CDR1 WSHSY, CDR2 SAAADI. CDR3 length: 17 residues. The CDR3 region has the DNA TGCGCCAGCAGTGAGCCGCCGGGGCGGGGGGCCGCAGATACGCAGTACTTT. Protein sequence: CASSEPPGRGAADTQYF.

On this clonotype itself: Germline and junction disagree at one end, which may indicate a read error. The rearrangement links TRBV10-1 to TRBJ2-3, with D perhaps assigned TRBD1 or TRBD2 (5 bases each). This CDR3 has 14 residues. Germline V gives CDR1 WNHNN, CDR2 SYGVQD (reference sequence). CDR3 residues: CGSWGLRATHIQYF. CDR3 bases: TGCGGCAGCTGGGGGTTAAGAGCCACACACATTCAGTATTTC.

The genes are TRBV27 and TRBJ1-4; weak D call: TRBD1 (5 bases). The CDR3 sequence is 15 residues long. V lost 4 bases to trimming and J lost 2 bases, with 11 bases between them. CDR1 MNHEY and CDR2 SMNVEV come from the germline V gene (reference sequence). CDR3 residues: CASSSQGRTNEKLFF. The CDR3 nucleotides read TGTGCCAGCAGTTCGCAGGGTAGGACTAATGAAAAACTGTTTTTT.

This clonotype was counted only a few times. The rearrangement links TRBV6-1 to TRBJ2-2; TRBD2 agrees at 8 bases. This CDR3 is built from 15 residues. Germline CDR1 is MNHNS and CDR2 is SASEGT. V lost 6 bases to trimming and J lost 6 bases; unmatched junction nucleotides: 9. In DNA form, the CDR3 reads TGTGCCAGCAGAAGGAGCGGGAGTGTGGCCGGGGAGCTGTTTTTT. It codes for CASRRSGSVAGELFF.